This T cell receptor (beta chain) is from a study of cytomegalovirus exposure and HLA in healthy donors. Notes on this clone: The antigen is unknown.

Germline-derived CDR1 and CDR2 are LGHNA and YSLEER. J was trimmed by 6 bases and V by 5 bases; bases with no gene match: 6. The CDR3 runs to 15 residues. A multiplex PCR was run with 60 Vbeta primers and 13 Jbeta primers. The method was immunoSEQ multiplex PCR; TCRdb's version includes in-frame clones alone and lacks a portion of them. The repertoire includes approximately 77,000 clones, roughly four fifths of them detected once, and approximately 4.5% sits in the top ten. Study-level results: There was a cluster of highly shared sequence variants that was likely a sequencing artifact. A missense DCLRE1C variant was associated with V- and J-gene trimming of TCR beta chains in a later analysis, and an independent cohort replicated the association. Beyond CMV serostatus, there was no information to go on about immune exposure. As confirmed in vitro, three CMV-associated chains were specific for CMV antigens.

J is TRBJ1-4 and V is TRBV4-3; 10 bases are a match to TRBD1. Sequenced input: PBMCs. This TCR came from a man in his forties or fifties in good health and CMV-seronegative. CDR3 protein: CASSTRQGADEKLFF. The CDR3, as DNA: TGCGCCAGCAGCACCCGACAGGGGGCGGATGAAAAACTGTTTTTT.